One and the same sample provided the 27 T cell receptor beta chains below, sequenced in a study of cytomegalovirus exposure and HLA in healthy donors. The PCR was carried out with 60 Vbeta primers and 13 Jbeta primers. Clones were read by immunoSEQ multiplex PCR, and TCRdb kept only the in-frame ones, dropping some. The repertoire holds around 220,000 clones, about 83% seen once, with around 15% in the top ten. The source material was PBMCs. These receptors were obtained from a man aged 35-49 years in good health and CMV-seronegative.

The chain couples TRBV28 to TRBJ2-5; 7 nucleotides line up with TRBD2. The DNA end is more similar to TRBJ2-7, so the J call may be wrong. Germline-derived CDR1 and CDR2 are MDHEN and SYDVKM. The CDR3 sequence is 15 residues long. CDR3 sequence reads: CASSSGASGSYEQYF. For the CDR3, the DNA is TGTGCCAGCAGTTCCGGCGCTAGCGGCTCCTACGAGCAGTACTTC.

The chain recombines TRBV13 with TRBJ1-5; TRBD1 is a possible D gene (6 bases). The CDR3 has 15 amino acids. Germline CDR1 is PRHDT and CDR2 is FYEKMQ (reference sequence). V lost 7 bases and J 1 base, leaving 14 bases between the germline ends. CDR3 bases: TGTGCCAGCACCCCAGCAGGGGACAGCAATCAGCCCCAGCATTTT. Translating gives CASTPAGDSNQPQHF.

The chain employs TRBV4-2 and TRBJ2-5, with 7 bases aligning to TRBD1. The CDR3 sequence is 16 residues long. The germline CDR1 and CDR2 sequences are LGHNA and YNFKEQ. The ends lost 1 base at V and 1 base at J; junction bases unmatched: 6. This chain's CDR3 is CASSQGGQIFQETQYF. The CDR3 DNA reads TGTGCCAGCAGCCAAGGGGGACAGATTTTCCAAGAGACCCAGTACTTC.

The V and J genes are TRBV7-9 and TRBJ2-7, with TRBD1 matching 9 bases. Germline V gene data show CDR1 as SEHNR and CDR2 as FQNEAQ (reference sequence). This CDR3 comprises 17 residues. V lost 3 bases to trimming and J lost 0 bases; unmatched junction nucleotides: 9. The CDR3 DNA reads TGTGCCAGCAGCTTGTTGGCGGACAGGGGTAACTCCTACGAGCAGTACTTC. It is translated as CASSLLADRGNSYEQYF.

This clone was seen more than once but under ten times. The chain has TRBV6-1 and TRBJ2-7, with D possibly matching TRBD2 (6 bases). The germline gives CDR1 MNHNS, CDR2 SASEGT. Trimming left V 4 bases short and J 2 bases short, with 9 bases between. This CDR3 region has 13 residues. CDR3 loop: CASSGRGTYEQYF. Written as DNA, the CDR3 is TGTGCCAGCAGTGGTCGGGGGACCTACGAGCAGTACTTC.

This chain connects TRBV5-1 to TRBJ1-6; 9 bases are shared with TRBD1. The length of the CDR3 is 16 residues. Germline-derived CDR1 and CDR2 are SGHRS and YFSETQ. Unmatched junction bases numbered 10, after V lost 2 bases and J lost 10 bases. CDR3 protein: CASSFTAGTGNSPLHF. The CDR3 coding sequence is TGCGCCAGCAGCTTCACGGCCGGGACAGGGAACTCACCCCTCCACTTT.

Only one count was recorded for this clone. This chain connects TRBV18 to TRBJ2-1; no clear D. The CDR3 is made up of 15 amino acids. The germline CDR1 and CDR2 sequences are KGHSH and LQKENI. The V end lost 0 bases, the J end lost 8 bases, and 14 bases lay between the germline ends. CDR3 amino acids: CASSPPLGPPDEQFF. The CDR3 nucleotides are TGTGCCAGCTCACCACCGCTGGGCCCCCCCGATGAGCAGTTCTTC. Full variable domain (outside the CDR3, taken from reference TRBV18 and TRBJ2-1): NAGVMQNPRHLVRRRGQEARLRCSPMKGHSHVYWYRQLPEEGLKFMVYLQKENIIDESGMPKERFSAEFPKEGPSILRIQQVVRGDSAAYFCASSPPLGPPDEQFFGPGTRLTVL.

The V and J genes are TRBV9 and TRBJ2-1; TRBD2 matches at 13 bases. Trimming cost V 3 bases and J 2 bases; bases outside gene matches: 8. This CDR3 has 18 amino acids. The germline V gene has CDR1 SGDLS and CDR2 YYNGEE. The CDR3 DNA reads TGTGCCAGCAGCGCCACCACTAGCGGGAGGGCCCCCTACAATGAGCAGTTCTTC. This encodes CASSATTSGRAPYNEQFF.

The chain is built from TRBV6-1 and TRBJ1-3; D not certain. Per germline, CDR1 MNHNS and CDR2 SASEGT. Deletions cut 3 bases from V and 2 bases from J, with 11 bases between. This CDR3 comprises 15 residues. The CDR3 region has the DNA TGTGCCAGCAGTGAGGGGAGCTTCCCTGGAAACACCATATATTTT. Its translation: CASSEGSFPGNTIYF.

The J gene is TRBJ2-2, the V gene TRBV6-5; TRBD1 aligns across 8 bases. CDR1 is MNHEY and CDR2 is SVGAGI in the germline V gene. V lost 6 bases to trimming and J lost 6 bases; unmatched junction nucleotides: 6. The CDR3 covers 14 residues. Here the CDR3 DNA reads TGTGCCAGCAGCCAGGGGGCGAGCGCCGGGGAGCTGTTTTTT. This encodes CASSQGASAGELFF.

This chain uses TRBV19 with TRBJ2-1; 10 positions agree with TRBD2. CDR1 LNHDA and CDR2 SQIVND come from the germline V gene (reference sequence). V lost 4 bases, J lost 4 bases, and 7 bases stayed unmatched. The CDR3 has 16 residues. CDR3 nucleotides: TGTGCCAGTAGTACTCTAGCGGGGGTCCAATACAATGAGCAGTTCTTC. It codes for CASSTLAGVQYNEQFF.

This clone was seen once. V is TRBV5-4 and J is TRBJ1-3; D is undetermined. The CDR3 has 12 residues. Deletions cut 4 bases from V and 4 bases from J, with 6 bases between. Per germline, CDR1 SGHNT and CDR2 YYREEE (reference sequence). This chain's CDR3 is CASSLRGNTIYF. The CDR3, as DNA: TGTGCCAGCAGCCTGCGAGGAAACACCATATATTTT.

The chain joins TRBV2 to TRBJ2-1; 7 bases are a match to TRBD1. Trimming removed 4 bases from V and 9 bases from J; junction bases left unmatched: 0. The CDR3 is 11 residues long. The germline V gene encodes CDR1 SNHLY and CDR2 FYNNEI. The CDR3 reads CASSGQGEQFF. DNA of the CDR3: TGTGCCAGCAGTGGACAGGGTGAGCAGTTCTTC.

The rearrangement uses TRBV18 and TRBJ1-5; 7 bases map to TRBD1. CDR3 length: 14 amino acids. Germline CDR1 is KGHSH and CDR2 is LQKENI. V was pared by 6 bases and J by 10 bases, with 12 bases of the junction left unmatched. The CDR3 DNA follows: TGTGCCAGCTCCGCTCAGGGGGGCGATGAACCCCAGCATTTT. This gives the protein CASSAQGGDEPQHF.

The V call is TRBV29-1, the J call TRBJ2-4; perhaps TRBD1 as D (6 bases). This CDR3 is 13 amino acids long. V was pared by 4 bases and J by 1 base, with 8 bases between. Germline V lookup: CDR1 SQVTM, CDR2 ANQGSEA. This chain's CDR3 is CSVAGDAKNIQYF. In nucleotides, the CDR3 is TGCAGCGTTGCAGGGGATGCCAAAAACATTCAGTACTTC.

The chain recombines TRBV19 with TRBJ1-1; D might be TRBD1 (6 bases). The length of the CDR3 is 18 residues. V shed 4 bases and J shed 4 bases, with 25 bases lying between them. Germline V gene lookup returns CDR1 LNHDA and CDR2 SQIVND (reference sequence). The CDR3 is CASSSGYLVWQGTTEAFF. CDR3 coding DNA: TGTGCCAGTAGTAGTGGGTATTTGGTTTGGCAGGGGACCACTGAAGCTTTCTTT.

The V gene is TRBV19, the J gene TRBJ2-1; 7 bases map to TRBD2. CDR3 size: 15 residues. CDR1 and CDR2 from the germline V gene are LNHDA and SQIVND (reference sequence). After removal of 8 bases from V and 0 bases from J, the junction contained 7 bases not matched to a gene. CDR3 sequence (DNA): TGTGCCAGTTCAGCGGGGCAGAGCTCCTACAATGAGCAGTTCTTC. Amino acid sequence: CASSAGQSSYNEQFF.

The V call is TRBV11-2, the J call TRBJ1-5; weak D call: TRBD1 (6 bases). Deletions cut 5 bases from V and 2 bases from J, with 13 bases between. This CDR3 has 15 residues. The germline CDR1 and CDR2 sequences are SGHAT and FQNNGV. Here the CDR3 DNA reads TGTGCCAGCAGCCGGGACATTCGGGGCAATCAGCCCCAGCATTTT. Its translation is CASSRDIRGNQPQHF.

This clone was counted a few times. The chain has TRBV5-3 and TRBJ1-4; 7 bases fit TRBD1. TRBV5-3 is assigned to the ORF class and has an uncertain function. The CDR3 extends over 14 amino acids. J gave up 6 bases and V 3 bases, and 5 bases lay outside the gene matches. The CDR3 spells CARSYPGQDEKLFF. The CDR3, as DNA: TGTGCCAGAAGCTACCCAGGACAGGATGAAAAACTGTTTTTT.

The chain carries TRBV12-2 and TRBJ1-4; TRBD1, as called in the table, went unchecked against the DNA. TRBV12-2 is described as a pseudogene. The CDR3 consists of 12 residues. As DNA, the CDR3 is TGTGCAAGTCGTTTTAAATGGGCAAAACTGTTTTTT. It is translated as CASRFKWAKLFF.

J is TRBJ2-7 and V is TRBV27; TRBD1 agrees at 9 bases. J was trimmed by 3 bases and V by 6 bases; bases with no gene match: 9. Germline CDR1 and CDR2: MNHEY and SMNVEV (reference sequence). CDR3 length equals 15 residues. In DNA form, the CDR3 reads TGTGCCAGCAGGCGTGAGGACAGGGGAAACTACGAGCAGTACTTC. Translating it yields CASRREDRGNYEQYF.

The chain employs TRBV6-5 and TRBJ2-5; D not resolved. CDR1 and CDR2 (germline): MNHEY, SVGAGI. CDR3 length: 13 amino acids. Trimming removed 8 bases at V and 5 bases at J, with 15 bases between. Here the CDR3 reads CASEGPNGETQYF. CDR3 coding DNA: TGTGCCAGCGAAGGCCCTAACGGGGAGACCCAGTACTTC.

The chain joins TRBV6-5 to TRBJ1-6, with 9 bases aligning to TRBD1. Per germline, CDR1 MNHEY and CDR2 SVGAGI. With V trimmed by 4 bases and J by 9 bases, 4 bases remained unmatched. This CDR3 has 14 amino acids. For the CDR3, the DNA is TGTGCCAGCAGTTCGGGACAGGGAACTTCACCCCTCCACTTT. Its protein product is CASSSGQGTSPLHF.

The V and J genes are TRBV27 and TRBJ2-7, with 7 bases identical to TRBD2. Germline V gives CDR1 MNHEY, CDR2 SMNVEV (reference sequence). Unmatched junction bases numbered 8, after V lost 5 bases and J lost 4 bases. CDR3 length equals 14 residues. The chain's CDR3 is CASSGVGGPYEQYF. In DNA form, the CDR3 reads TGTGCCAGCAGTGGGGTGGGAGGGCCTTACGAGCAGTACTTC.

The chain uses TRBV6-1 and TRBJ1-5, with a possible D match to TRBD1 (5 bases). Trimming shortened V by 2 bases and J by 6 bases, and 8 bases separated the two germline ends. The CDR3 contains 13 residues. The V gene's germline CDR1 is MNHNS and CDR2 SASEGT. CDR3 residues: CASSERGGQPQHF. In DNA, the CDR3 is TGTGCCAGCAGTGAAAGGGGAGGTCAGCCCCAGCATTTT.

V usage is TRBV2 and J usage is TRBJ1-5, with 7 bases that match TRBD1. The CDR3 is 15 amino acids. V lost 7 bases and J lost 0; bases outside the gene matches: 6. Germline CDR1 and CDR2: SNHLY and FYNNEI. This CDR3 reads CASTLQGNSNQPQHF. CDR3 sequence (DNA): TGTGCCAGCACCTTACAGGGGAATAGCAATCAGCCCCAGCATTTT.

This clone was seen more than once but under ten times. The chain carries TRBV28 and TRBJ2-3, with TRBD2 matching over 13 bases. The CDR3 contains 16 residues. Germline loops: CDR1 MDHEN, CDR2 SYDVKM. V lost 3 bases, J lost 2 bases, and 2 bases stayed unmatched. The CDR3 nucleotides are TGTGCCAGCAGTTTGACTAGCGGGAGGAACACAGATACGCAGTATTTT. Protein sequence: CASSLTSGRNTDTQYF.